This TCR beta chain comes out of a study of blood T cell repertoires in COVID-19. In the study overall: Acute-phase and convalescent COVID-19 samples originated in the United States, Italy and Spain.

Those enrolled, adults aged about 18 to 89 years, came from under 25 US areas. In the authors' methods: Cell counts per sample came from amplifying reference gene primers. Profiling relied on immunoSEQ multiplex PCR, and the TCRdb table lists in-frame clones only, not all of them. V, J and clone size reflect that table, while D and trimming were determined from the DNA. The sample has around 230,000 clones; 86% are singletons. CDR3 size: 15 residues. Germline values: CDR1 SGHRS, CDR2 YFSETQ. The V and J ends lost 3 bases and 6 bases, in that order; junction bases with no gene match: 3. J is TRBJ1-6 and V is TRBV5-1; the match to TRBD1 covers 10 bases. Sequencing was performed on PBMCs or T cells enriched from blood (not recorded which). The clonotype comes from a woman aged 40 to 50 with acute COVID-19. The DNA for the CDR3 is TGCGCCAGCAGCTGGGACAGGGGAAGTAATTCACCCCTCCACTTT. The encoded protein is CASSWDRGSNSPLHF.